The source of this T cell receptor (beta chain) is a study of shared clonotypes between healthy human individuals. Comments on this clone: What it binds is unknown.

V dropped 3 bases and J dropped 6; count of bases not matched to a gene: 2. This CDR3 is 13 amino acids long. Germline V lookup: CDR1 KGHSH, CDR2 LQKENI. General observations from the study: The naive CD4 repertoires of several donors were compared, and about 5% of clonotypes were shared.

Negatively enriched CD4+ T cells were divided by CD45RA into naive and memory. This was a deep-level run. Here immunoSEQ multiplex PCR was the method, and the copy in TCRdb shows in-frame clones only, minus some. The sample carries more than 2 million clones, more than 90% recorded once. This clonotype originated in a man between 18 and 35 years old in good health. Specimen: naive CD4+ T cells sorted from blood. As to subset: CD45RA+ positively selected. The rearrangement joins TRBV18 to TRBJ2-3; 8 bases are a match to TRBD1. DNA for the CDR3: TGTGCCAGCTCACCGACAGGGGTCGATACGCAGTATTTT. It codes for CASSPTGVDTQYF.